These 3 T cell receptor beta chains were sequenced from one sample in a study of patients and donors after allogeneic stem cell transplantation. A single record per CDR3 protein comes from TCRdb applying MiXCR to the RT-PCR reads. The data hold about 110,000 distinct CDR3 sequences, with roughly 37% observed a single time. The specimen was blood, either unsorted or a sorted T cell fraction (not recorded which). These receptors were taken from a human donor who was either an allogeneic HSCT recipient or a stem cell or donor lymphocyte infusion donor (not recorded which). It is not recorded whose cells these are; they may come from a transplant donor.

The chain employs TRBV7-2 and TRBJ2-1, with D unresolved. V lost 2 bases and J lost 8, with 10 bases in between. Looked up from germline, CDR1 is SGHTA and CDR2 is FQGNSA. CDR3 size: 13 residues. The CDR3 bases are TGTGCCAGCAGCTTACAAGCGTTAGATGAGCAGTTCTTC. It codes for CASSLQALDEQFF.

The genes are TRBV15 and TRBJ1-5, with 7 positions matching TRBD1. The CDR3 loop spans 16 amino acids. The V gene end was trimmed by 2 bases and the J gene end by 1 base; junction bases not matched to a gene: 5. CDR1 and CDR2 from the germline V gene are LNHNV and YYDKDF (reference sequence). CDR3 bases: TGTGCCACCAGCAGACTACAGGGGTTGAGCAATCAGCCCCAGCATTTT. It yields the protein CATSRLQGLSNQPQHF.

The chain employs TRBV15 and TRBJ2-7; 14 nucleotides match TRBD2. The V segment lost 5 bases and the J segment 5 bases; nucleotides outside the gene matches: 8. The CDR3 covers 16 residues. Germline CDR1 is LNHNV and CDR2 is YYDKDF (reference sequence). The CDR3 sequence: CATSPGTSGSNNEQYF. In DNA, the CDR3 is TGTGCCACCAGCCCCGGGACTAGCGGGAGTAACAACGAGCAGTACTTC.